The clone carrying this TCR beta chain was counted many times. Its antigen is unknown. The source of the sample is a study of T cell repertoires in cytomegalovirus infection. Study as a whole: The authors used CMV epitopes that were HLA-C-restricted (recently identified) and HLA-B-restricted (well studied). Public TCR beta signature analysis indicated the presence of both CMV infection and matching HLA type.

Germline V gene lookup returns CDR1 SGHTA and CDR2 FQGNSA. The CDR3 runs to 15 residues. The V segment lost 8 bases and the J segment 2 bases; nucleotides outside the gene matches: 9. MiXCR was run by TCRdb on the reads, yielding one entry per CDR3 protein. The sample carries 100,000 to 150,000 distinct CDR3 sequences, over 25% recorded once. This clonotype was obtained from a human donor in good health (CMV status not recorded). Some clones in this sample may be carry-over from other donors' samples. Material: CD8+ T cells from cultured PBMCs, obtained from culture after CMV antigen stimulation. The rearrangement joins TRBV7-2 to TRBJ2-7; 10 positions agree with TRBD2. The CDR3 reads CASASGLADTYEQYF. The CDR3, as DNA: TGTGCCAGCGCCTCTGGACTAGCGGACACCTACGAGCAGTACTTC.